Each of the 10 T cell receptor beta chains below was sequenced from the same sample in a study of blood T cells in healthy people across ages (dated by TCRdb to between 2015 and 2017). Libraries were made using 5' RACE. For sequencing, an Illumina HiSeq 2500 was employed. A second PCR of about 6 to 11 cycles was performed with a sample-barcoded 5' primer and a J-beta primer mix. Clones were called with MiXCR by TCRdb after fastp trimmed the public reads at Q25, and only in-frame beta chains were retained. Rows are combined by CDR3 protein, so each entry shows the most common genes and DNA. The sample table holds about 1.1 million distinct CDR3 sequences, of which around two fifths were seen once. In total, the top ten clones hold around 13% of the sample. The sequencing sample was made of blood. All receptors derive from a man younger than 30 in good health.

The chain recombines TRBV10-3 with TRBJ1-3; D unresolved. In germline, CDR1 is ENHRY, CDR2 SYGVKD. This CDR3 comprises 13 residues. The V end lost 6 bases, the J end lost 8 bases, and 14 bases lay between the germline ends. CDR3 sequence: CAIRETRMDTIYF. The CDR3 DNA follows: TGTGCCATCAGGGAAACAAGGATGGACACCATATATTTT.

The V and J genes are TRBV6-6 and TRBJ1-4; tentatively, D is TRBD1 (5 bases). Germline-derived CDR1 and CDR2 are MNHNY and SVGAGI (reference sequence). The CDR3 is 14 amino acids. Deletions cut 2 bases from V and 6 bases from J, with 10 bases between. For the CDR3, the DNA is TGTGCCAGCAGTTACCGTCAGGGAGATGAAAAACTGTTTTTT. Amino acids: CASSYRQGDEKLFF.

A few counts support this clonotype. The genes are TRBV20-1 and TRBJ2-1; 9 bases are a match to TRBD2. This CDR3 has 15 residues. From germline, CDR1 is DFQATT and CDR2 SNEGSKA (reference sequence). Unmatched junction bases numbered 7, after V lost 0 bases and J lost 7 bases. CDR3 sequence (DNA): TGCAGTGCTAGAGACGGGCGGGGGGGCGGAAATGAGCAGTTCTTC. Translated: CSARDGRGGGNEQFF.

The V call is TRBV20-1, the J call TRBJ2-5; no firm D call. Germline V gene sequence: CDR1 DFQATT, CDR2 SNEGSKA (reference sequence). This CDR3 spans 14 amino acids. Trimming removed 1 base at V and 5 bases at J, with 14 bases between. The CDR3 coding sequence is TGCAGTGCTAGAGTCGAGTTGGGGTCGGAGACCCAGTACTTC. Translated, it gives CSARVELGSETQYF.

A note on this clonotype: It may be a read error: a sequence one base away is much more abundant. The CDR3 nucleotides read TGTGCCAGCAGTTACGAGGTGAACACTGAAGCTTTCTTT. It is translated as CASSYEVNTEAFF. The J gene is TRBJ1-1, the V gene TRBV6-2 or TRBV6-3; D not resolved. The V gene lost 2 bases and the J gene lost 0 bases, with 4 bases spanning the gap. Germline assignment: CDR1 MNHEY and CDR2 SVGEGT. The CDR3 has 13 amino acids.

This clonotype occurred a few times. The rearrangement uses TRBV9 and TRBJ2-4; a weak D match, TRBD2 (6 bases). The DNA matches TRBJ2-5 better at its end, which makes the J call doubtful. The CDR3 covers 13 residues. The germline CDR1 and CDR2 sequences are SGDLS and YYNGEE. The CDR3 nucleotides are TGTGCCAGCAGCCCGAGTAGCGGAAAGACCCAGTACTTC. As protein: CASSPSSGKTQYF.

V and J are TRBV19 and TRBJ2-6, with D perhaps matching TRBD1 (6 bases). Between the trimmed V and J ends, which lost 9 bases and 0 bases, there was a span of 18 bases. This CDR3 is 17 amino acids long. Germline lookup yields CDR1 LNHDA and CDR2 SQIVND (reference sequence). CDR3 DNA: TGTGCCAGCCCAACCGCGGACAGATCCTCTGGGGCCAACGTCCTGACTTTC. Protein product: CASPTADRSSGANVLTF.

This clonotype was seen a few times. The rearrangement joins TRBV6-5 to TRBJ1-1; 8 positions agree with TRBD1. The CDR3 runs 14 residues. V dropped 6 bases and J dropped 6; count of bases not matched to a gene: 9. The germline gives CDR1 MNHEY, CDR2 SVGAGI. CDR3 region: CASSRTGSFAEAFF. The CDR3 DNA reads as TGTGCCAGCAGCCGGACAGGGTCGTTCGCTGAAGCTTTCTTT.

In this sample, this clonotype turned up a few times. The V call is TRBV7-2, the J call TRBJ2-1; 9 nucleotides agree with TRBD1. V lost 4 bases to trimming and J lost 0 bases; unmatched junction nucleotides: 7. Germline values: CDR1 SGHTA, CDR2 FQGNSA. The CDR3 covers 17 residues. This CDR3 is CASSSRWTGASYNEQFF. For the CDR3, the DNA is TGTGCCAGCAGCTCTCGTTGGACAGGGGCCTCCTACAATGAGCAGTTCTTC.

About this clonotype itself: One junction end disagrees with the germline gene, perhaps due to a read error. V and J are TRBV4-3 and TRBJ2-3; D is undetermined. Looked up from germline, CDR1 is LGHNA and CDR2 is YSLEER. CDR3 length: 13 amino acids. This CDR3 is CASSQVYADMQYF. Written as DNA, the CDR3 is TGCGCCAGCAGCCAAGTCTACGCAGATATGCAGTATTTT.